One T cell receptor beta chain is described in this entry. Its target is unknown. The germline V gene has CDR1 SGDLS and CDR2 YYNGEE. V shed 3 bases and J shed 2 bases, with 11 bases lying between them. This CDR3 has 14 residues. TCRdb fed the reads into MiXCR, producing one record per CDR3 protein. The data hold under 850,000 distinct CDR3 sequences, with roughly a third observed a single time. This sample was included in a study of T cell repertoires in cytomegalovirus infection. Across the whole study: CMV infection and matching HLA type were both indicated by public TCR beta signatures.

Sequenced material: cultured PBMCs, taken from culture after CMV antigen stimulation. The gene calls are TRBV9 and TRBJ1-2, with D maybe TRBD1 (5 bases). This sequence originates from a human donor in good health (CMV status not recorded). Some clones in this sample may be carry-over from other donors' samples. For the CDR3, the DNA is TGTGCCAGCAGCGCCGGGACGGAAAACTATGGCTACACCTTC. It is translated as CASSAGTENYGYTF. The entire variable domain, with the rest obtained from reference TRBV9 and TRBJ1-2, is as follows: DSGVTQTPKHLITATGQRVTLRCSPRSGDLSVYWYQQSLDQGLQFLIQYYNGEERAKGNILERFSAQQFPDLHSELNLSSLELGDSALYFCASSAGTENYGYTFGSGTRLTVV.